These T cell receptor beta chains were read from a single sample in a study of cytomegalovirus exposure and HLA in healthy donors. The protocol was immunoSEQ multiplex PCR, while the TCRdb copy is restricted to in-frame clones and leaves out a portion. This table has fewer than 200,000 clones, 90% to 97% appearing once. The sequenced sample was PBMCs. All receptors derive from a woman younger than 30 in good health and CMV-seronegative. CDR3s include the opening cysteine and the closing phenylalanine or tryptophan. The D gene is left open where the match is weak. The size field is filled for only some rows; it gives once, few, many or a size class.

V: TRBV18; D: TRBD1; size: NA; J: TRBJ1-4; CDR3: CASSPGQGGEKLFF; DNA: TGTGCCAGCTCACCCGGACAGGGTGGTGAAAAACTGTTTTTT
V: TRBV2; D: NA; size: NA; J: TRBJ2-1; CDR3: CASSLNNEQFF; DNA: TGTGCCAGCAGTCTTAACAATGAGCAGTTCTTC
V: TRBV5-4; D: TRBD1; size: NA; J: TRBJ2-2; CDR3: CASSLRQGRVVMGELFF; DNA: TGTGCCAGCAGCCTTCGACAGGGAAGGGTAGTGATGGGGGAGCTGTTTTTT
V: TRBV4-1; D: TRBD2; size: NA; J: TRBJ2-5; CDR3: CASSQETSRVWTQYF; DNA: TGCGCCAGCAGCCAAGAGACTAGCAGAGTGTGGACCCAGTACTTC
V: TRBV10-3; D: TRBD2; size: NA; J: TRBJ2-4; CDR3: CAISESERGGLLAKNIQYF; DNA: TGTGCCATCAGTGAGTCGGAGCGGGGAGGATTACTAGCCAAAAACATTCAGTACTTC
V: TRBV7-2; D: NA; size: once; J: TRBJ2-1; CDR3: CASSFRDRANEQFF; DNA: TGTGCCAGCAGCTTCCGGGATCGTGCGAATGAGCAGTTCTTC
V: TRBV7-9; D: TRBD1; size: NA; J: TRBJ2-2; CDR3: CASRPGTENTGELFF; DNA: TGTGCCAGCAGACCCGGGACAGAGAACACCGGGGAGCTGTTTTTT
V: TRBV5-1; D: TRBD1; size: NA; J: TRBJ1-4; CDR3: CASSSGQGGRGNEKLFF; DNA: TGCGCCAGCAGCTCAGGACAGGGAGGACGAGGAAATGAAAAACTGTTTTTT
V: TRBV19; D: NA; size: once; J: TRBJ1-5; CDR3: CASSITSRGYNQPQHF; DNA: TGTGCCAGTAGTATAACCTCCAGGGGTTACAATCAGCCCCAGCATTTT
V: TRBV7-3; D: TRBD1; size: NA; J: TRBJ1-1; CDR3: CASSLGGGDAFF; DNA: TGTGCCAGCAGCTTAGGAGGGGGCGACGCTTTCTTT
V: TRBV19; D: NA; size: NA; J: TRBJ2-2; CDR3: CASSIEGGGAGELFF; DNA: TGTGCCAGTAGTATAGAAGGAGGAGGGGCCGGGGAGCTGTTTTTT
V: TRBV5-1; D: TRBD1; size: NA; J: TRBJ2-7; CDR3: CASTWTGGYEQYF; DNA: TGCGCCAGCACGTGGACAGGGGGGTACGAGCAGTACTTC
V: TRBV6-1; D: NA; size: NA; J: TRBJ1-2; CDR3: CASSDRGATYGYTF; DNA: TGTGCCAGCAGTGATCGGGGGGCAACCTATGGCTACACCTTC
V: TRBV5-5; D: NA; size: once; J: TRBJ2-2; CDR3: CASSPQGINTGELFF; DNA: TGTGCCAGCAGCCCTCAGGGGATTAACACCGGGGAGCTGTTTTTT
V: TRBV2; D: TRBD2; size: NA; J: TRBJ2-5; CDR3: CASRRTSGEQETQYF; DNA: TGTGCCAGCAGGAGGACTAGCGGGGAACAAGAGACCCAGTACTTC
V: TRBV9; D: TRBD1; size: once; J: TRBJ1-2; CDR3: CASSVAGTGFTF; DNA: TGTGCCAGCAGCGTAGCGGGGACAGGGTTTACCTTC
V: TRBV5-5; D: TRBD1; size: NA; J: TRBJ1-2; CDR3: CASSQPGQGYGYTF; DNA: TGTGCCAGCAGCCAACCGGGACAGGGGTATGGCTACACCTTC
V: TRBV7-8; D: NA; size: NA; J: TRBJ2-1; CDR3: CASSLGGDSGAEQFF; DNA: TGTGCCAGCAGCTTAGGAGGGGACTCTGGCGCTGAGCAGTTCTTC
V: TRBV7-2; D: NA; size: NA; J: TRBJ1-2; CDR3: CASSLGWAGGYTF; DNA: TGTGCCAGCAGCTTAGGATGGGCAGGGGGCTACACCTTC
V: TRBV6-5; D: TRBD1; size: NA; J: TRBJ2-7; CDR3: CASSYLRTGAEEQYF; DNA: TGTGCCAGCAGTTACCTTAGGACAGGGGCGGAAGAGCAGTACTTC
V: TRBV7-2; D: TRBD1; size: NA; J: TRBJ2-7; CDR3: CASSLVPDRTYEQYF; DNA: TGTGCCAGCAGCTTAGTTCCGGACAGGACCTACGAGCAGTACTTC
V: TRBV12-5; D: NA; size: NA; J: TRBJ2-3; CDR3: CASGPGRARDTQYF; DNA: TGTGCTAGTGGCCCAGGAAGAGCCAGAGATACGCAGTATTTT
V: TRBV6-6; D: NA; size: NA; J: TRBJ2-5; CDR3: CASSYSSLEETQYF; DNA: TGTGCCAGCAGTTACTCTAGCTTGGAAGAGACCCAGTACTTC
V: TRBV6-1; D: TRBD1; size: NA; J: TRBJ1-5; CDR3: CASLGQGSNQPQHF; DNA: TGTGCCAGCCTGGGACAGGGAAGCAATCAGCCCCAGCATTTT
V: TRBV6-5; D: TRBD1; size: NA; J: TRBJ2-7; CDR3: CASRNTDRFPYEQYF; DNA: TGTGCCAGCAGAAATACGGACAGGTTTCCCTACGAGCAGTACTTC
V: TRBV6-1; D: TRBD1; size: NA; J: TRBJ2-5; CDR3: CASSKDRGVLVETQYF; DNA: TGTGCCAGCAGTAAAGACAGGGGGGTTCTGGTAGAGACCCAGTACTTC
V: TRBV18; D: TRBD1; size: NA; J: TRBJ1-6; CDR3: CATRPGQGGSPLHF; DNA: TGTGCCACACGCCCGGGGCAGGGGGGTTCACCCCTCCACTTT
V: TRBV4-1; D: NA; size: NA; J: TRBJ2-1; CDR3: CASSQFDRNNEQFF; DNA: TGCGCCAGCAGCCAGTTCGACAGGAACAATGAGCAGTTCTTC
V: TRBV5-1; D: NA; size: NA; J: TRBJ2-1; CDR3: CASSPQDPTYNEQFF; DNA: TGCGCCAGCAGCCCACAGGACCCAACCTACAATGAGCAGTTCTTC
V: TRBV7-2; D: NA; size: once; J: TRBJ2-1; CDR3: CASSSPRDIYDYNEQFF; DNA: TGTGCCAGCAGCTCCCCTCGGGATATTTATGACTACAATGAGCAGTTCTTC
V: TRBV7-3; D: TRBD1; size: NA; J: TRBJ1-6; CDR3: CASSLGTGNSPLHF; DNA: TGTGCCAGCAGCTTAGGGACAGGGAACTCACCCCTCCACTTT
V: TRBV7-8; D: TRBD2; size: NA; J: TRBJ2-1; CDR3: CASSIGTSGGYYNEQFF; DNA: TGTGCCAGCTCCATAGGGACTAGCGGGGGTTACTACAATGAGCAGTTCTTC
V: TRBV7-2; D: TRBD1; size: NA; J: TRBJ1-1; CDR3: CASSFSTGSNTEAFF; DNA: TGTGCCAGCAGCTTCTCGACAGGGAGTAACACTGAAGCTTTCTTT
V: TRBV4-2; D: TRBD1; size: NA; J: TRBJ1-2; CDR3: CASSQDPKGTGKDYTF; DNA: TGTGCCAGCAGCCAAGATCCTAAAGGGACAGGAAAAGACTACACCTTC
V: TRBV7-3; D: TRBD1; size: NA; J: TRBJ1-1; CDR3: CASSLTGPGTASNAFF; DNA: TGTGCCAGCAGCTTAACCGGGCCGGGGACAGCATCAAACGCTTTCTTT
V: TRBV29-1; D: NA; size: NA; J: TRBJ2-1; CDR3: CSVVAIASYNEQFF; DNA: TGCAGCGTTGTAGCAATTGCAAGTTACAATGAGCAGTTCTTC
V: TRBV5-6; D: TRBD1; size: once; J: TRBJ1-5; CDR3: CASSLGQGSNQPQHF; DNA: TGTGCCAGCAGCCTGGGACAGGGCAGCAATCAGCCCCAGCATTTT
V: TRBV6-1; D: NA; size: NA; J: TRBJ2-5; CDR3: CASNGGRGEETQYF; DNA: TGTGCCAGCAATGGGGGCAGGGGCGAAGAGACCCAGTACTTC
V: TRBV5-4; D: TRBD2; size: NA; J: TRBJ2-3; CDR3: CASSRGEIDTQYF; DNA: TGTGCCAGCAGCCGGGGGGAAATAGATACGCAGTATTTT
V: TRBV7-9; D: TRBD1; size: NA; J: TRBJ2-5; CDR3: CASSPRGLGETQYF; DNA: TGTGCCAGCAGCCCCAGGGGGCTAGGTGAGACCCAGTACTTC
V: TRBV7-2; D: TRBD1; size: NA; J: TRBJ1-6; CDR3: CASSFGQEYNSPLHF; DNA: TGTGCCAGCAGTTTTGGACAGGAATATAATTCACCCCTCCACTTT